This is a list of T cell receptor beta chains from one sample in a study of cytomegalovirus exposure and HLA in healthy donors. Data came from immunoSEQ multiplex PCR; TCRdb stores just in-frame clones and leaves some out. The sample lists under 200,000 clones; approximately 78% were seen once. The sequenced material came from PBMCs. These receptors all stem from a woman between 18 and 29 years old in good health and CMV-seronegative. Each CDR3 is given with its conserved first and last residue. D genes are given only for firm matches. Expanded clones are given a class, and other clones once, few, many or no size at all.

j_call d_call clone_size v_call cdr3_aa cdr3_nt
TRBJ1-1 - - TRBV5-1 CASSLGAGGNTEAFF TGCGCCAGCAGCTTGGGCGCGGGTGGGAACACTGAAGCTTTCTTT
TRBJ2-7 - - TRBV2 CATHRSPREQYF TGTGCCACCCACAGGAGCCCTAGGGAGCAGTACTTC
TRBJ2-3 - - TRBV4-1 CASSQAPGSNTDTQYF TGCGCCAGCAGCCAAGCGCCAGGATCTAACACAGATACGCAGTATTTT
TRBJ2-1 TRBD2 - TRBV27 CASSGTSGSNEQFF TGTGCCAGTAGTGGGACTAGCGGGAGCAATGAGCAGTTCTTC
TRBJ1-5 - once TRBV19 CASSIASRGNQPQHF TGTGCCAGTAGTATAGCATCAAGGGGTAATCAGCCCCAGCATTTT
TRBJ1-1 - - TRBV2 CASSEGRVEAFF TGTGCCAGCAGTGAAGGCAGGGTTGAAGCTTTCTTT
TRBJ1-4 TRBD1 - TRBV9 CASSPLQGRGNEKLFF TGTGCCAGCAGCCCGTTACAGGGGCGAGGTAATGAAAAACTGTTTTTT
TRBJ2-1 - - TRBV29-1 CSAARRGEAEQFF TGCAGCGCCGCCCGTCGGGGTGAGGCTGAGCAGTTCTTC
TRBJ1-4 TRBD1 - TRBV6-1 CATRQGEHYNEKLFF TGTGCCACCCGACAGGGGGAGCACTATAATGAAAAACTGTTTTTT
TRBJ1-4 TRBD1 few TRBV4-1 CASSQDSRGRATNEKLFF TGCGCCAGCAGCCAAGACAGCAGGGGGCGTGCAACTAATGAAAAACTGTTTTTT
TRBJ1-5 TRBD1 - TRBV19 CATSVGQDNQPQHF TGTGCCACCTCAGTGGGACAGGACAATCAGCCCCAGCATTTT
TRBJ1-5 TRBD1 - TRBV5-8 CASSRGQGLNQPQHF TGTGCCAGCAGCCGTGGACAGGGGCTGAATCAGCCCCAGCATTTT
TRBJ1-4 - - TRBV5-1 CASSLGQNNEKLFF TGCGCCAGCAGCTTGGGACAGAATAATGAAAAACTGTTTTTT
TRBJ2-5 - - TRBV2 CASRGWGGAGETQYF TGTGCCAGCAGGGGATGGGGGGGGGCTGGGGAGACCCAGTACTTC
TRBJ2-3 TRBD2 few TRBV5-6 CASSLSGRLTDTQYF TGTGCCAGCAGCCTTAGCGGGAGGCTAACAGATACGCAGTATTTT
TRBJ2-7 TRBD1 few TRBV19 CASDNSGTDQYEQYF TGTGCCAGTGACAACTCCGGGACAGACCAATACGAGCAGTACTTC
TRBJ2-7 TRBD2 - TRBV29-1 CSVGGFIAGGSYEQYF TGCAGCGTCGGAGGGTTTATAGCGGGGGGCTCCTACGAGCAGTACTTC
TRBJ2-2 - - TRBV4-2 CASSQGGLEPGELFF TGTGCCAGCAGCCAAGGGGGACTTGAGCCCGGGGAGCTGTTTTTT
TRBJ2-1 - - TRBV9 CASSVGSGSSYNEQFF TGTGCCAGCAGCGTAGGTAGCGGAAGCTCCTACAATGAGCAGTTCTTC
TRBJ2-7 - once TRBV20-1 CSASTYEQYF TGCAGTGCTTCTACCTACGAGCAGTACTTC
TRBJ2-7 - - TRBV5-6 CASSLDRAEQYF TGTGCCAGCAGCTTGGACAGGGCGGAGCAGTACTTC
TRBJ1-5 - few TRBV6-4 CASNVKGIRVNQPQHF TGTGCCAGCAATGTCAAGGGGATTAGGGTTAATCAGCCCCAGCATTTT
TRBJ2-1 TRBD2 - TRBV11-3 CASSRRTSGGATEQFF TGTGCCAGCAGCCGTCGGACTAGCGGGGGGGCCACTGAGCAGTTCTTC
TRBJ2-3 - - TRBV4-1 CASSQSAGVGDTQYF TGCGCCAGCAGCCAATCGGCGGGCGTAGGTGATACGCAGTATTTT
TRBJ1-3 - - TRBV25-1 CASSEFRSSAGNTIYF TGTGCCAGCAGTGAATTTCGCTCCTCGGCTGGAAACACCATATATTTT
TRBJ1-1 TRBD1 - TRBV14 CASSQDRGRTTEAFF TGTGCCAGCAGCCAAGACAGGGGGCGCACCACTGAAGCTTTCTTT
TRBJ2-3 TRBD2 once TRBV28 CASTGGGTDTQYF TGTGCCAGCACCGGGGGGGGGACAGATACGCAGTATTTT
TRBJ1-2 TRBD1 - TRBV5-4 CASSLAGQTTYGYTF TGTGCCAGCAGCTTGGCGGGACAGACTACCTATGGCTACACCTTC
TRBJ1-5 TRBD1 - TRBV7-8 CASSLTGTGWGQPQHF TGTGCCAGCAGCTTAACGGGGACAGGGTGGGGTCAGCCCCAGCATTTT